The 29 T cell receptor beta chains in this list originate from one sample, sequenced in a study of blood T cell repertoires in COVID-19 (dated by TCRdb to about 2020). Library method: the immunoSEQ multiplex PCR assay. TCRdb mirrors the immuneACCESS table, restricted to in-frame sequences. Some clones are absent from its copies; in checked studies, under half trace to an unresolved V gene, and the reason for the others is unknown. In this sample the table shows fewer than 250,000 clones, 86% of which occur a single time. More than 2% of the sample belongs to the ten largest clones. The material sequenced was PBMCs or T cells enriched from blood (not recorded which). The receptor set was obtained from a woman between 50 and 59 years old who had recovered from COVID-19.

The V and J genes are TRBV2 and TRBJ2-7, with D unclear. Trimming took off 5 bases at V and 6 bases at J, with 11 bases between the two ends. Germline V gives CDR1 SNHLY, CDR2 FYNNEI. The CDR3 totals 12 residues. CDR3 coding DNA: TGTGCCAGCAGTAACGGTATTAGCGAGCAGTACTTC. It yields the protein CASSNGISEQYF.

This chain connects TRBV5-1 to TRBJ2-2, with 9 bases that match TRBD1. The CDR3 extends over 15 amino acids. V trimming: 0 bases; J trimming: 6 bases; junction bases outside the gene matches: 3. CDR1 and CDR2 from the germline V gene are SGHRS and YFSETQ. Here the CDR3 reads CASSLVQGAAGELFF. The CDR3, as DNA: TGCGCCAGCAGCTTGGTACAGGGGGCCGCCGGGGAGCTGTTTTTT.

This clone was found many times. J is TRBJ1-2 and V is TRBV11-2; D uncertain. This CDR3 is 13 amino acids long. V was pared by 5 bases and J by 8 bases, with 15 bases between. The V gene's germline CDR1 is SGHAT and CDR2 FQNNGV. The CDR3 region is CASSANQEEGYTF. As DNA, the CDR3 is TGTGCCAGCAGCGCTAATCAAGAGGAGGGCTACACCTTC.

This chain joins TRBV5-8 and TRBJ2-1; TRBD2 agrees at 8 bases. The CDR3 has 16 amino acids. The germline CDR1 and CDR2 sequences are SGHTS and YDEGEE. The V and J ends lost 4 bases and 5 bases, in that order; junction bases with no gene match: 11. The CDR3 reads CASSPPSGRVHNEQFF. CDR3 bases: TGTGCCAGCAGCCCCCCGTCCGGGAGGGTCCACAATGAGCAGTTCTTC.

The chain couples TRBV5-1 to TRBJ2-1; 14 positions match TRBD2. Trimming at V came to 7 bases and at J to 7 bases, leaving 7 bases not matched to a gene. CDR1 and CDR2 from the germline V gene are SGHRS and YFSETQ. The CDR3 spans 15 residues. The CDR3 protein is CASGLAGGLGNEQFF. The CDR3 DNA reads as TGCGCCAGCGGACTAGCGGGAGGCCTGGGGAATGAGCAGTTCTTC.

The chain recombines TRBV7-3 with TRBJ1-2, with TRBD1 identical over 10 bases. The J segment lost 7 bases and the V segment lost 5 bases, leaving 7 bases of the junction unmatched. Germline V gene sequence: CDR1 SGHTA, CDR2 FQGTGA. The CDR3 runs to 14 residues. The CDR3 loop is CASSPTGQGVGYTF. In DNA, the CDR3 is TGTGCCAGCAGCCCCACAGGACAGGGGGTTGGCTACACCTTC.

This clone has more than one count but fewer than ten. The chain couples TRBV7-8 to TRBJ1-3; the D is unclear. This CDR3 is 15 amino acids long. The germline CDR1 and CDR2 sequences are SGHVS and FQNEAQ. Trimming removed 2 bases from V and 0 bases from J, with 8 bases in between. The CDR3 loop reads CASSLRGTSGNTIYF. Written as DNA, the CDR3 is TGTGCCAGCAGCTTACGAGGCACCTCTGGAAACACCATATATTTT. Looking up the rest from reference TRBV7-8 and TRBJ1-3 gives the full variable domain: GAGVSQSPRYKVAKRGQDVALRCDPISGHVSLFWYQQALGQGPEFLTYFQNEAQLDKSGLPSDRFFAERPEGSVSTLKIQRTQQEDSAVYLCASSLRGTSGNTIYFGEGSWLTVV.

V is TRBV4-3 and J is TRBJ1-2, with a weak D call TRBD1 (6 bases). Trimming removed 0 bases from V and 2 bases from J, with 13 bases in between. CDR1 is LGHNA, CDR2 YSLEER, per germline. The CDR3 consists of 16 residues. The CDR3 DNA sequence: TGCGCCAGCAGCCAAGAATTAACAGGGATCAACTATGGCTACACCTTC. Protein sequence: CASSQELTGINYGYTF.

V gene TRBV7-8 combines with J gene TRBJ1-2; the D gene is possibly TRBD1 (5 bases). The CDR3 totals 14 residues. The V end was cut by 5 bases, the J end by 0 bases, with 10 bases between. Germline CDR1 and CDR2: SGHVS and FQNEAQ. The CDR3 here is CASSPWGANYGYTF. In DNA, the CDR3 is TGTGCCAGCAGCCCATGGGGGGCTAACTATGGCTACACCTTC.

This CDR3 is CASSGAGTGPYEQYF. The CDR3 nucleotides read TGTGCCAGCAGCGGTGCCGGGACAGGGCCCTACGAGCAGTACTTC. This chain joins TRBV9 and TRBJ2-7; the match to TRBD1 covers 9 bases. J lost 2 bases, V lost 3 bases, and 6 bases had no gene match. This CDR3 is 15 amino acids long. In germline, CDR1 is SGDLS, CDR2 YYNGEE.

CDR3 nucleotides: TGTGCCAGCAGTGAAGCGAGTAGTCGCTCGTATACGCAGTATTTT. Encoded protein: CASSEASSRSYTQYF. This chain uses TRBV6-1 with TRBJ2-3; D call uncertain. From germline, CDR1 is MNHNS and CDR2 SASEGT. Trimming removed 0 bases from V and 7 bases from J, with 14 bases in between. This CDR3 region has 15 residues.

The rearrangement links TRBV7-2 to TRBJ1-5; 7 bases map to TRBD1. Germline loops: CDR1 SGHTA, CDR2 FQGNSA. V lost 1 base and J lost 7; bases outside the gene matches: 4. This CDR3 is 14 amino acids long. The CDR3 DNA reads as TGTGCCAGCAGCTTAGAAGGGGGCGGGCAGCCCCAGCATTTT. Its protein is CASSLEGGGQPQHF. The full variable domain, its missing parts supplied by reference TRBV7-2 and TRBJ1-5, is GAGVSQSPSNKVTEKGKDVELRCDPISGHTALYWYRQSLGQGLEFLIYFQGNSAPDKSGLPSDRFSAERTGGSVSTLTIQRTQQEDSAVYLCASSLEGGGQPQHFGDGTRLSIL.

For the CDR3, the DNA is TGCGCCAGCAGCCGTACGGGACAATGGACTGAAGCTTTCTTT. Protein product: CASSRTGQWTEAFF. This chain uses TRBV4-1 with TRBJ1-1, with a tentative D call TRBD1 (6 bases). V lost 4 bases, J lost 5 bases, and 14 bases lay in between. The germline gives CDR1 MGHRA, CDR2 YSYEKL. The CDR3 loop spans 14 amino acids.

CDR3 DNA sequence: TGTGCCAGCTCACTCGGATCGGGTCAGCCCCAGCATTTT. Encoded protein: CASSLGSGQPQHF. The chain carries TRBV18 and TRBJ1-5; D not certain. CDR3 length equals 13 residues. Germline CDR1 reads KGHSH; CDR2 reads LQKENI. V was cut by 4 bases and J by 6 bases, with 10 bases left in between.

The chain has TRBV6-5 and TRBJ2-3; 10 bases match TRBD2. CDR1 is MNHEY, CDR2 SVGAGI, per germline. V gave up 6 bases and J gave up 1 base; unmatched junction bases: 4. The CDR3 consists of 15 residues. The CDR3 DNA sequence: TGTGCCAGCAGATCAGGGACTAGCGGCACAGATACGCAGTATTTT. Translated, it gives CASRSGTSGTDTQYF.

The chain uses TRBV11-1 and TRBJ1-1, with TRBD1 as a possible D gene (6 bases). Germline V lookup: CDR1 SGHAT, CDR2 FQDESV (reference sequence). The CDR3 contains 13 residues. V lost 5 bases and J 1 base, leaving 8 bases between the germline ends. The CDR3: CASSQQGNTEAFF. The CDR3, as DNA: TGTGCCAGCAGCCAACAGGGGAACACTGAAGCTTTCTTT. Full variable domain (rest looked up from reference TRBV11-1 and TRBJ1-1): EAEVAQSPRYKITEKSQAVAFWCDPISGHATLYWYRQILGQGPELLVQFQDESVVDDSQLPKDRFSAERLKGVDSTLKIQPAELGDSAMYLCASSQQGNTEAFFGQGTRLTVV.

This chain uses TRBV6-6 with TRBJ1-2; D perhaps matches TRBD1 (5 bases). The germline CDR1 and CDR2 sequences are MNHNY and SVGAGI (reference sequence). V was trimmed by 6 bases and J by 3 bases, leaving 8 bases between them. CDR3 length: 12 residues. The CDR3 is CASSQGYYGYTF. CDR3 bases: TGTGCCAGCAGCCAGGGCTACTATGGCTACACCTTC.

This sequence joins TRBV5-1 and TRBJ2-4, with 11 bases identical to TRBD1. Germline CDR1 SGHRS, CDR2 YFSETQ. Trimming at V came to 3 bases and at J to 9 bases, leaving 11 bases not matched to a gene. The CDR3 contains 16 residues. In nucleotides, the CDR3 is TGCGCCAGCAGCTCGACGACAGGGACAGGGGGGTTCATTCAGTACTTC. This codes for CASSSTTGTGGFIQYF.

CDR3 coding DNA: TGTGCCAGCAGTTACCCAGGAAGGACCTACGAGCAGTACTTC. Translation: CASSYPGRTYEQYF. This chain connects TRBV6-2 or TRBV6-3 to TRBJ2-7; D gene uncertain. Deletions cut 2 bases from V and 2 bases from J, with 10 bases between. CDR3 length equals 14 residues. Germline-derived CDR1 and CDR2 are MNHEY and SVGEGT.

The chain couples TRBV9 to TRBJ2-5, with D uncertain. Trimming removed 1 base at V and 7 bases at J, with 14 bases between. Germline CDR1 reads SGDLS; CDR2 reads YYNGEE. This CDR3 has 14 amino acids. CDR3 nucleotide sequence: TGTGCCAGCAGCGTAAATAGCATTATAGGGACCCAGTACTTC. Protein product: CASSVNSIIGTQYF. Using reference TRBV9 and TRBJ2-5 for the parts outside the CDR3, the full variable domain is DSGVTQTPKHLITATGQRVTLRCSPRSGDLSVYWYQQSLDQGLQFLIQYYNGEERAKGNILERFSAQQFPDLHSELNLSSLELGDSALYFCASSVNSIIGTQYFGPGTRLLVL.

The J gene is TRBJ1-1, the V gene TRBV4-1; no clear D gene. The length of the CDR3 is 14 residues. Trimming cost V 4 bases and J 0 bases, with 9 bases left between them. Germline V gene sequence: CDR1 MGHRA, CDR2 YSYEKL. CDR3 bases: TGCGCCAGCAGCCGGGCGTCGATGAACACTGAAGCTTTCTTT. Amino acids: CASSRASMNTEAFF.

V is TRBV28 and J is TRBJ2-7; 9 bases map to TRBD1. Germline V gene sequence: CDR1 MDHEN, CDR2 SYDVKM. Trimming took 5 bases from V and 7 from J; bases not matched to a gene: 12. The CDR3 contains 15 residues. CDR3 sequence reads: CASSIFGTGQGEQYF. In nucleotides, the CDR3 is TGTGCCAGCAGTATATTTGGGACAGGGCAGGGAGAGCAGTACTTC.

The chain carries TRBV10-3 and TRBJ1-2; 10 bases align to TRBD1. The germline CDR1 and CDR2 sequences are ENHRY and SYGVKD. After removal of 3 bases from V and 8 bases from J, the junction contained 6 bases not matched to a gene. This CDR3 comprises 14 residues. In DNA, the CDR3 is TGTGCCATCAGTGACCCGACAGGGGGCGCGGGCTACACCTTC. It codes for CAISDPTGGAGYTF.

V is TRBV4-2 and J is TRBJ1-1; tentatively, D is TRBD1 (5 bases). CDR1 and CDR2 (germline): LGHNA, YNFKEQ. Trimming removed 5 bases from V and 1 base from J, with 11 bases in between. The length of the CDR3 is 14 residues. The CDR3 nucleotides read TGTGCCAGCAGCTCGGGGGGGAGGAACACTGAAGCTTTCTTT. Protein product: CASSSGGRNTEAFF.

The V call is TRBV11-3, the J call TRBJ2-3, with D possibly being TRBD2 (5 bases). The CDR3 covers 13 residues. V lost 5 bases and J 2 bases, leaving 8 bases between the germline ends. Germline assignment: CDR1 SGHNT and CDR2 YENEEA. The DNA for the CDR3 is TGTGCCAGCAGCGTCCGGGACACAGATACGCAGTATTTT. Residues: CASSVRDTDTQYF.

The chain is built from TRBV7-3 and TRBJ2-3; possibly TRBD2 for D (8 bases). V was cut by 5 bases and J by 6 bases, with 27 bases left in between. This CDR3 has 18 residues. Per germline, CDR1 SGHTA and CDR2 FQGTGA. CDR3 protein: CASSLEGTGAGGQDTQYF. DNA for the CDR3: TGTGCCAGCAGCCTCGAGGGTACTGGGGCGGGGGGACAGGATACGCAGTATTTT.

The DNA for the CDR3 is TGTGCCACCAGCAGAGGTGGACAGGGTTATTACCACGAGCAGTACTTC. Translated, it gives CATSRGGQGYYHEQYF. The rearrangement joins TRBV15 to TRBJ2-7, with 8 bases aligning to TRBD1. The CDR3 has 16 residues. V dropped 1 base and J dropped 5; count of bases not matched to a gene: 10. CDR1 is LNHNV, CDR2 YYDKDF, per germline (reference sequence).

This clone was detected once. The chain recombines TRBV7-8 with TRBJ1-3, with D perhaps TRBD1 (6 bases). The CDR3 is 19 residues long. The germline V gene has CDR1 SGHVS and CDR2 FQNEAQ. Trimming cost V 5 bases and J 0 bases, with 23 bases left between them. This CDR3 is CASSPSGGFPLTSGNTIYF. In DNA form, the CDR3 reads TGTGCCAGCAGCCCGAGTGGGGGCTTCCCATTAACCTCTGGAAACACCATATATTTT. Using reference TRBV7-8 and TRBJ1-3 for the parts outside the CDR3, the full variable domain is GAGVSQSPRYKVAKRGQDVALRCDPISGHVSLFWYQQALGQGPEFLTYFQNEAQLDKSGLPSDRFFAERPEGSVSTLKIQRTQQEDSAVYLCASSPSGGFPLTSGNTIYFGEGSWLTVV.

The genes are TRBV5-1 and TRBJ2-5, with D possibly matching TRBD1 (6 bases). This CDR3 has 14 residues. The germline V gene has CDR1 SGHRS and CDR2 YFSETQ. The V and J ends lost 1 base and 5 bases respectively, with 12 bases between them. The CDR3 spells CASSLTQGAETQYF. DNA of the CDR3: TGCGCCAGCAGCTTGACACAGGGTGCGGAGACCCAGTACTTC.